Listed here is a single T cell receptor beta chain. The CDR3 length is 15 residues. Per the germline V gene, CDR1 is PRHDT and CDR2 is FYEKMQ (reference sequence). The V end was cut by 7 bases, the J end by 2 bases, with 17 bases between. Primers used in a second PCR of about 6 to 11 cycles were a sample-barcoded 5' primer and a J-beta primer mix. One entry per CDR3 protein, called by TCRdb with MiXCR from the 5' RACE reads. Here the sample spans 1.4 million to 1.5 million distinct CDR3 sequences, 35% to 45% being singletons. The source of the sample is a study of blood T cells in healthy people across ages.

The V call is TRBV13, the J call TRBJ1-2, with unresolved D. The source material was blood. This receptor was obtained from a woman aged 18-30 years in good health. Written as DNA, the CDR3 is TGTGCCAGCAAAACTAGCGGGTTGGACAACTATGGCTACACCTTC. This gives the protein CASKTSGLDNYGYTF.